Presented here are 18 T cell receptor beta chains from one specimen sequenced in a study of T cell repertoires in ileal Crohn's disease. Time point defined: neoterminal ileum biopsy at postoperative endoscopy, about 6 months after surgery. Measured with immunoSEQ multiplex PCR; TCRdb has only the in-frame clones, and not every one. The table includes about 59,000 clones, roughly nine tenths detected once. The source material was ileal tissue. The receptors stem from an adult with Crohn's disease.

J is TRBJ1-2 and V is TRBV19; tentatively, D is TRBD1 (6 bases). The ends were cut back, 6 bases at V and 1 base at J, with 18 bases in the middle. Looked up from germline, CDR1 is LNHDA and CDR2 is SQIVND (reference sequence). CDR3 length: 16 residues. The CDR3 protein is CASSGPDRTFNYGYTF. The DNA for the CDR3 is TGTGCCAGTAGCGGCCCCGACAGGACCTTTAACTATGGCTACACCTTC.

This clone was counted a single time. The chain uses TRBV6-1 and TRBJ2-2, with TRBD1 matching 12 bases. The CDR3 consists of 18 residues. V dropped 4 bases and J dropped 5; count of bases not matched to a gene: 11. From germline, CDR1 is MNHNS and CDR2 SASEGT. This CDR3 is CASSGDPGQGALTGELFF. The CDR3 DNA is TGTGCCAGCAGTGGAGATCCGGGACAGGGGGCGTTAACCGGGGAGCTGTTTTTT.

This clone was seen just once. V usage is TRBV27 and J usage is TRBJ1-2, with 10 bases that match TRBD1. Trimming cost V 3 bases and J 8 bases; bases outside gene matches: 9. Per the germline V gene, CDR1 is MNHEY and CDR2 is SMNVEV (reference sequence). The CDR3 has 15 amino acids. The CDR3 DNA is TGTGCCAGCAGTTTCGGGGGACAGGGGTGGGAGGGCTACACCTTC. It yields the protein CASSFGGQGWEGYTF.

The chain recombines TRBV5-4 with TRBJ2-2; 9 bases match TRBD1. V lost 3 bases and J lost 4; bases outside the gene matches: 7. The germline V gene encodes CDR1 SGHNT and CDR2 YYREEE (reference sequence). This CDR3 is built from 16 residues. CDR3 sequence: CASSWDRDKSTGELFF. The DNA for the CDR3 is TGTGCCAGCAGCTGGGACAGGGACAAATCCACCGGGGAGCTGTTTTTT.

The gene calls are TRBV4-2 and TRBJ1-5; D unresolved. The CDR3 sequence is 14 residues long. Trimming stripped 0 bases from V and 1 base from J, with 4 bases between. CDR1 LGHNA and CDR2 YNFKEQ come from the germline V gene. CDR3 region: CASSQDLSNQPQHF. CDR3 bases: TGTGCCAGCAGCCAAGATTTAAGCAATCAGCCCCAGCATTTT.

DNA for the CDR3: TGTGCCATCGAGGGGGAGACGAACACTGAAGCTTTCTTT. Amino acids: CAIEGETNTEAFF. The chain uses TRBV10-3 and TRBJ1-1; maybe TRBD1 (6 bases). The germline CDR1 and CDR2 sequences are ENHRY and SYGVKD. CDR3 length: 13 residues. The V and J ends lost 8 bases and 1 base respectively, with 11 bases between them.

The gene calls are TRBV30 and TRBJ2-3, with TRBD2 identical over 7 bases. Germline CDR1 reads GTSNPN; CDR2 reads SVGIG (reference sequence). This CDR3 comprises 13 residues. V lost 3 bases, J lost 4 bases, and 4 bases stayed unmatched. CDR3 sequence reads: CAWSQTSADTQYF. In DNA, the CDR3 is TGTGCCTGGAGCCAAACTAGCGCAGATACGCAGTATTTT.

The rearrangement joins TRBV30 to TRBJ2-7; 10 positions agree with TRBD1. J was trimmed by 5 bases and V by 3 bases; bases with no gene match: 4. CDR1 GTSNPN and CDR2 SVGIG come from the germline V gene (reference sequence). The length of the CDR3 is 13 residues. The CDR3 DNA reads TGTGCCTGGAGCCCCGGGACAGGGGACGAGCAGTACTTC. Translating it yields CAWSPGTGDEQYF. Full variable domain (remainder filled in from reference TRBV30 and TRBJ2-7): SQTIHQWPATLVQPVGSPLSLECTVEGTSNPNLYWYRQAAGRGLQLLFYSVGIGQISSEVPQNLSASRPQDRQFILSSKKLLLSDSGFYLCAWSPGTGDEQYFGPGTRLTVT.

The CDR3 DNA sequence: TGTGCCACCAGCAGAGTCGGGGGTGAGACCCAGTACTTC. Protein: CATSRVGGETQYF. The gene calls are TRBV15 and TRBJ2-5; tentative D call: TRBD2 (6 bases). The CDR3 contains 13 residues. V lost 1 base and J lost 5, with 8 bases in between. Germline V gives CDR1 LNHNV, CDR2 YYDKDF (reference sequence).

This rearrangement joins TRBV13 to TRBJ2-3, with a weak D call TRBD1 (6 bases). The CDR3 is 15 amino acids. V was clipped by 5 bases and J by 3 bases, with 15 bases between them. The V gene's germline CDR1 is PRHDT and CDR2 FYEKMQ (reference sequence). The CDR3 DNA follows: TGTGCCAGCAGCCCCGGGACACTAGAGACAGATACGCAGTATTTT. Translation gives CASSPGTLETDTQYF.

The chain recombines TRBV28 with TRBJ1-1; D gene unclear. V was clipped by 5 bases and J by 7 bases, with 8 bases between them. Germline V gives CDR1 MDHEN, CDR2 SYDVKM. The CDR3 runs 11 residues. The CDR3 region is CASSTPFEAFF. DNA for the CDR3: TGTGCCAGCAGTACACCGTTTGAAGCTTTCTTT.

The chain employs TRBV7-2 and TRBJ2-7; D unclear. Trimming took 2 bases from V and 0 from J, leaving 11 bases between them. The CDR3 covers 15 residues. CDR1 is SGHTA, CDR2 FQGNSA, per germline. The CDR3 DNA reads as TGTGCCAGCAGCTTATTGGGCTTCCCCTCCTACGAGCAGTACTTC. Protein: CASSLLGFPSYEQYF.

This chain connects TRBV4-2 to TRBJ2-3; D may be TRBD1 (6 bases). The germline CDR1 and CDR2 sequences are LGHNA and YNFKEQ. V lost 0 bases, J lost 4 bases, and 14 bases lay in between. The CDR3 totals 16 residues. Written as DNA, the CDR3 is TGTGCCAGCAGCCAAGAGAGGGGGTTTTCGGCAGATACGCAGTATTTT. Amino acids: CASSQERGFSADTQYF.

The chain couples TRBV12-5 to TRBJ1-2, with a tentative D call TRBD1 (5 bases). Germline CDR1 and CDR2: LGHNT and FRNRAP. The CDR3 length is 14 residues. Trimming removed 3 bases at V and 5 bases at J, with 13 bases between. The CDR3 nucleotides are TGTGCTAGTGGTTTTGCCCAGGGAGGATATGGCTACACCTTC. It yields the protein CASGFAQGGYGYTF.

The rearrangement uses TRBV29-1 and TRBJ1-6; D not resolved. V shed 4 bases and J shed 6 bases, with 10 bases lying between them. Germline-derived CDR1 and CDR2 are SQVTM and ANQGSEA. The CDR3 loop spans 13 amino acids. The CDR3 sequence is CSVAEVINSPLHF. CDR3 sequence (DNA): TGCAGCGTTGCTGAGGTGATTAATTCACCCCTCCACTTT.

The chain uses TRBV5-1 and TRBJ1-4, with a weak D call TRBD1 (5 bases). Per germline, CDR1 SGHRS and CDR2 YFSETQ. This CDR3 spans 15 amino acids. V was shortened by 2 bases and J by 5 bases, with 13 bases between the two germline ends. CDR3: CASSLQALGNEKLFF. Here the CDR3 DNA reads TGCGCCAGCAGCTTACAGGCTTTGGGGAATGAAAAACTGTTTTTT.

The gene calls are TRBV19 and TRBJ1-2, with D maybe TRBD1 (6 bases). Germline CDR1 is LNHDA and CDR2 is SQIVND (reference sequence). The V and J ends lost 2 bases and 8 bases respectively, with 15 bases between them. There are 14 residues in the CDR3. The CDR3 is CASSILGAPGGYTF. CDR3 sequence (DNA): TGTGCCAGTAGTATACTGGGGGCGCCGGGAGGCTACACCTTC.

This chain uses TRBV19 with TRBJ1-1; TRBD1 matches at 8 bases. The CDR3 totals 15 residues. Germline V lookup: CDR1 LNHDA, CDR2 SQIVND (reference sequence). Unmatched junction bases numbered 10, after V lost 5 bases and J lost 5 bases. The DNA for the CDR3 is TGTGCCAGTAGTTCCGGGACAGGATCGGGGACTGAAGCTTTCTTT. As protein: CASSSGTGSGTEAFF.